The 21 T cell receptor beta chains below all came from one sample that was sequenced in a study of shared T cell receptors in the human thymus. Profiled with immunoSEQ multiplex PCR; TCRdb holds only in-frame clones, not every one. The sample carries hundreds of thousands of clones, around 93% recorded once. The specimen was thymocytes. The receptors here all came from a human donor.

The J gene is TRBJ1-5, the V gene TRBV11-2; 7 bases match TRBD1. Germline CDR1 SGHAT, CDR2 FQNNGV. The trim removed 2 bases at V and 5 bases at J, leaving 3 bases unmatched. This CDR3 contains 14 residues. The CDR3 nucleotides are TGTGCCAGCAGCTTACGGGACAGAGATCAGCCCCAGCATTTT. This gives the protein CASSLRDRDQPQHF. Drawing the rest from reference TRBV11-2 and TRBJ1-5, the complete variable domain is EAGVAQSPRYKIIEKRQSVAFWCNPISGHATLYWYQQILGQGPKLLIQFQNNGVVDDSQLPKDRFSAERLKGVDSTLKIQPAKLEDSAVYLCASSLRDRDQPQHFGDGTRLSIL.

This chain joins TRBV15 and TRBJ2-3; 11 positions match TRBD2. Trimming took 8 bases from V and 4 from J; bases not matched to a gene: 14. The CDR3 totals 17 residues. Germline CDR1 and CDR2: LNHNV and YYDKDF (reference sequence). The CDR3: CATSDTSGRKGADTQYF. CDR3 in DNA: TGTGCCACCTCCGACACTAGCGGGAGAAAGGGCGCAGATACGCAGTATTTT.

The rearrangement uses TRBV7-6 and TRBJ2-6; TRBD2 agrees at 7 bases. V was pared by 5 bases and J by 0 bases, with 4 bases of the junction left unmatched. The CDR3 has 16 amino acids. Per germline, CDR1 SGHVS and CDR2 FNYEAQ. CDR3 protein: CASSRPGGSGANVLTF. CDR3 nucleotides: TGTGCCAGCAGCCGTCCGGGGGGCTCTGGGGCCAACGTCCTGACTTTC.

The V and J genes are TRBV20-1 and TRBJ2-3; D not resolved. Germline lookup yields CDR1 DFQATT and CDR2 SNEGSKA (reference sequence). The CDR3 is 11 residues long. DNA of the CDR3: TGCAGCACCCCCAAAGGGGATACGCAGTATTTT. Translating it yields CSTPKGDTQYF.

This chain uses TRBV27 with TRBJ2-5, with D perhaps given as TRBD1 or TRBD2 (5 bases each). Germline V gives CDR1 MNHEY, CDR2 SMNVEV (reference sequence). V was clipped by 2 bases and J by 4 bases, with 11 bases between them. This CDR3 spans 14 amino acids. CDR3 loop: CASSLGGYLETQYF. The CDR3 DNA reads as TGTGCCAGCAGTTTAGGGGGTTATTTAGAGACCCAGTACTTC.

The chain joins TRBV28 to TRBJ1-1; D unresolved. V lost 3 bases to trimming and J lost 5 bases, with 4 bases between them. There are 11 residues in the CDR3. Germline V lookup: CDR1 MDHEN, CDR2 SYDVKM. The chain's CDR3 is CASSFWTEAFF. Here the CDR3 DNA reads TGTGCCAGCAGTTTCTGGACTGAAGCTTTCTTT. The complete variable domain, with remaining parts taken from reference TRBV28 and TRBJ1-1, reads DVKVTQSSRYLVKRTGEKVFLECVQDMDHENMFWYRQDPGLGLRLIYFSYDVKMKEKGDIPEGYSVSREKKERFSLILESASTNQTSMYLCASSFWTEAFFGQGTRLTVV.

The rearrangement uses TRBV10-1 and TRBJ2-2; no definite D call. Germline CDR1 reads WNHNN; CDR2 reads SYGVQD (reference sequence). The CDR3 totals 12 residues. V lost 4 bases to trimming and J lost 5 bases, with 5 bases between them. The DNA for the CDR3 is TGCGCCAGCAGTGCTGGAACCGGGGAGCTGTTTTTT. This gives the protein CASSAGTGELFF.

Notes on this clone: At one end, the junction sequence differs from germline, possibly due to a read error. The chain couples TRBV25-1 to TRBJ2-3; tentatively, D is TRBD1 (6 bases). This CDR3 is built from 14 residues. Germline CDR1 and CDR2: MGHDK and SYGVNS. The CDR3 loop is CASSESRDQSQGHF. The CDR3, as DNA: TGTGCCAGCAGTGAATCCAGGGATCAATCCCAGGGGCATTTT.

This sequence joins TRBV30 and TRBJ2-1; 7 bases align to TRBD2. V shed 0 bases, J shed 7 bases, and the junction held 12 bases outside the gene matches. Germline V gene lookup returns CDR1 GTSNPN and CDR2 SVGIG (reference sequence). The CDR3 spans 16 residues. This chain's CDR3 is CAWSVRVGTTTNEQFF. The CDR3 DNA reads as TGTGCCTGGAGTGTACGGGTCGGGACTACGACTAATGAGCAGTTCTTC.

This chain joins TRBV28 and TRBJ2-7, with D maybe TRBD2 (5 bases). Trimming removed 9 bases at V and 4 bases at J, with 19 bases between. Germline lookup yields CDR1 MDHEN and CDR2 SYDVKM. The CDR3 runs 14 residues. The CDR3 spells CARGSLPHSYEQYF. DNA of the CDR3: TGTGCCAGGGGGAGCTTGCCCCATTCTTACGAGCAGTACTTC.

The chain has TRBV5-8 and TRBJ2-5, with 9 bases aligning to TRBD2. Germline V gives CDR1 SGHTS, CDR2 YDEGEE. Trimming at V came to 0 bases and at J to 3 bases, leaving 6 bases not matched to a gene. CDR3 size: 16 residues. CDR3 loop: CASSLGRLAAKETQYF. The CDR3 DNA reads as TGTGCCAGCAGCTTGGGAAGACTAGCGGCAAAAGAGACCCAGTACTTC.

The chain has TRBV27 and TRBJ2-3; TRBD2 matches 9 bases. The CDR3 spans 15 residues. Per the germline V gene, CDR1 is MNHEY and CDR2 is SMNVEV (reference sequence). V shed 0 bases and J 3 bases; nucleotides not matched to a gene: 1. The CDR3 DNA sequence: TGTGCCAGCAGTTTATCCAGCGGGAGGACAGATACGCAGTATTTT. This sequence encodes CASSLSSGRTDTQYF.

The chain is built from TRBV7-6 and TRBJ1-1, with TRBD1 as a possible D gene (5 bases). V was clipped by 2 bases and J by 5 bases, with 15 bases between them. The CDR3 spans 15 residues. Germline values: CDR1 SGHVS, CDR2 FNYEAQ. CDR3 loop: CASSLRGQGSTEAFF. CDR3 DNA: TGTGCCAGCAGCTTAAGGGGCCAGGGAAGTACTGAAGCTTTCTTT.

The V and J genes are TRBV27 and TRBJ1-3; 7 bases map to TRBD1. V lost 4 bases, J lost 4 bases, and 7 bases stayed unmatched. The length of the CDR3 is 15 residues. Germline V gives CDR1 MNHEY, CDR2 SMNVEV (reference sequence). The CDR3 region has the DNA TGTGCCAGCAGTTCCCGACAGGGTTCGGGAAACACCATATATTTT. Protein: CASSSRQGSGNTIYF.

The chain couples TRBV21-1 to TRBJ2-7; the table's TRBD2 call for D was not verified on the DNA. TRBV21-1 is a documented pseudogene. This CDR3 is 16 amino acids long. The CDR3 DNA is TGTGCCAGCAGAGCGGCCAGACAAGGCTCCCATTACGAGCAGTACTTC. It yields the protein CASRAARQGSHYEQYF.

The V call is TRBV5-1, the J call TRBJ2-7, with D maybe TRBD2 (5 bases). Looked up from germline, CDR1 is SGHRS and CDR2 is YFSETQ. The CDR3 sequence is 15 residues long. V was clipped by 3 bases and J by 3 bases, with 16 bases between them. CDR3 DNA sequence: TGCGCCAGCAGCTCTCGGACTCCAACTTACTACGAGCAGTACTTC. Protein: CASSSRTPTYYEQYF.

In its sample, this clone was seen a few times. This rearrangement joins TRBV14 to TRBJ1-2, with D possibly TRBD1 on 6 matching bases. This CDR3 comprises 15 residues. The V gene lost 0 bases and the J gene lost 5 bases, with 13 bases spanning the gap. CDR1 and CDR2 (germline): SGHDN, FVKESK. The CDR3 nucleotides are TGTGCCAGCAGCCAAGATGAGTGGGGGGCTTATGGCTACACCTTC. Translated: CASSQDEWGAYGYTF.

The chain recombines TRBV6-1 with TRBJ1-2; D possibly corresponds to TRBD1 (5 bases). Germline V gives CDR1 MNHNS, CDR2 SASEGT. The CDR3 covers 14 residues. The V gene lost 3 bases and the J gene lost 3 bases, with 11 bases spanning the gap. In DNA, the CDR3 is TGTGCCAGCAGTGATATATCCAGGGACTATGGCTACACCTTC. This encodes CASSDISRDYGYTF.

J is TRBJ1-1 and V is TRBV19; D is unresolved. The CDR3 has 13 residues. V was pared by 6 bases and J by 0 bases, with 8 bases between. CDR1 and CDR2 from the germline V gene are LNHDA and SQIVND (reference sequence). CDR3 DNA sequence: TGTGCCAGTAGGGAGATCATGAACACTGAAGCTTTCTTT. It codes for CASREIMNTEAFF.

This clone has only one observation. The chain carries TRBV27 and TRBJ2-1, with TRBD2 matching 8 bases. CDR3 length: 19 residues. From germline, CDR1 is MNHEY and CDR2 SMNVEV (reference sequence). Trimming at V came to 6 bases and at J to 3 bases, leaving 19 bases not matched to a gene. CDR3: CASSTRRRGRPDRYNEQFF. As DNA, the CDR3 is TGTGCCAGCAGCACCCGTAGGCGCGGGAGGCCCGACCGCTACAATGAGCAGTTCTTC.

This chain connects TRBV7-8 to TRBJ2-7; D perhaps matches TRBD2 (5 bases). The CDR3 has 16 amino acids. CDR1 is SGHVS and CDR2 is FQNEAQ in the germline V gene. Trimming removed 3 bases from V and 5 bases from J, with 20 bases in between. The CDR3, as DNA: TGTGCCAGCAGCTTTACTAGACGATTAGATGAAGACGAGCAGTACTTC. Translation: CASSFTRRLDEDEQYF. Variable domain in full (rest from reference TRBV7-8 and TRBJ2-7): GAGVSQSPRYKVAKRGQDVALRCDPISGHVSLFWYQQALGQGPEFLTYFQNEAQLDKSGLPSDRFFAERPEGSVSTLKIQRTQQEDSAVYLCASSFTRRLDEDEQYFGPGTRLTVT.